These 8 T cell receptor beta chains were all obtained from the same sample, sequenced in a study of response to subunit inactivated influenza vaccine. One entry per CDR3 protein results from TCRdb running MiXCR on the RT-PCR reads. The sample includes 450,000 to 500,000 distinct CDR3 sequences, roughly 9.8% of them seen just once. Sequences were derived from PBMCs from blood, sampled about 40 days after vaccination. Source of these receptors: a middle-aged man who received an inactivated influenza vaccine.

V and J are TRBV6-2 or TRBV6-3 and TRBJ1-2; D is perhaps TRBD1 (5 bases). Trimming cost V 3 bases and J 2 bases, with 16 bases left between them. The germline V gene has CDR1 MNHEY and CDR2 SVGEGT. This CDR3 has 16 residues. Written as DNA, the CDR3 is TGTGCCAGCAGTTATCCGACCGGGGGAGTGAACTATGGCTACACCTTC. Amino acid sequence: CASSYPTGGVNYGYTF.

This clonotype was seen many times. The chain links TRBV12-3 or TRBV12-4 to TRBJ2-1; TRBD1 aligns across 9 bases. The CDR3 covers 15 residues. After removal of 5 bases from V and 0 bases from J, the junction contained 2 bases not matched to a gene. CDR3 in amino acids: CASSTDRGSYNEQFF. The CDR3 bases are TGTGCCAGCAGTACGGACAGGGGCTCCTACAATGAGCAGTTCTTC.

V and J are TRBV18 and TRBJ1-2; TRBD1 matches 7 bases. CDR1 KGHSH and CDR2 LQKENI come from the germline V gene. With V trimmed by 6 bases and J by 4 bases, 8 bases remained unmatched. The CDR3 contains 14 residues. DNA of the CDR3: TGTGCCAGCTCCGAGACAGGGCTCGCCTATGGCTACACCTTC. Its translation: CASSETGLAYGYTF.

A note on this clonotype: A read error may explain this, as a much larger clone is one base away. This chain uses TRBV12-3 or TRBV12-4 with TRBJ1-2, with TRBD1 as a possible D gene (5 bases). V shed 3 bases and J shed 8 bases, with 7 bases lying between them. This CDR3 is 11 amino acids long. The CDR3: CASSLGEGYTF. In DNA form, the CDR3 reads TGTGCCAGCAGTTTGGGGGAGGGCTACACCTTC.

This clonotype was counted between two and nine times. This chain uses TRBV7-2 with TRBJ1-5, with TRBD1 matching over 9 bases. There are 16 residues in the CDR3. J lost 5 bases, V lost 1 base, and 6 bases had no gene match. From germline, CDR1 is SGHTA and CDR2 FQGNSA. CDR3 loop: CASSLGGQGWYQPQHF. DNA for the CDR3: TGTGCCAGCAGCTTAGGGGGACAGGGATGGTATCAGCCCCAGCATTTT.

There are a few counts of this clonotype. The chain is built from TRBV12-3 or TRBV12-4 and TRBJ2-2; no firm D call. This CDR3 is built from 14 residues. Trimming removed 6 bases from V and 7 bases from J, with 15 bases in between. CDR3 loop: CASSRLGIGGELFF. The CDR3 nucleotides read TGTGCCAGCAGCCGTCTAGGTATTGGCGGGGAGCTGTTTTTT.

The chain joins TRBV24-1 to TRBJ2-1, with TRBD2 matching 13 bases. Germline loops: CDR1 KGHDR, CDR2 SFDVKD. The CDR3 is made up of 15 amino acids. V lost 7 bases and J lost 12; bases outside the gene matches: 11. CDR3 DNA: TGTGCCACCAGCGTTACTAGCGGGAGGGATTCGGGGCAGTTCTTC. It is translated as CATSVTSGRDSGQFF.

This clonotype was seen a few times. This chain connects TRBV7-2 to TRBJ2-7; TRBD2 might be the D (7 bases). The germline V gene encodes CDR1 SGHTA and CDR2 FQGNSA. With 4 bases removed from V and 6 bases from J, the gap between germline ends came to 22 bases. The CDR3 is 16 amino acids. The CDR3 nucleotides are TGTGCCAGCAGCTCCCCGCAGGGAGGGGGGCCCTCCGAGCAGTACTTC. It yields the protein CASSSPQGGGPSEQYF.